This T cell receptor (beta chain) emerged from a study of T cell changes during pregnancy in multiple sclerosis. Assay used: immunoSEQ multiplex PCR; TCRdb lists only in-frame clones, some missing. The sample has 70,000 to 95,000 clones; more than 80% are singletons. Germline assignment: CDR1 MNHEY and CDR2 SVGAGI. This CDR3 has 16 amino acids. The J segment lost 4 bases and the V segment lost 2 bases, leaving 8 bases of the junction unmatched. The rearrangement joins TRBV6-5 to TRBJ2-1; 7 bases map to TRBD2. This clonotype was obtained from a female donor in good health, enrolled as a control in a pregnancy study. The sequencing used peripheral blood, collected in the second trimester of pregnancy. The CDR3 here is CASSYRAGDRYNEQFF. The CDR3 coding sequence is TGTGCCAGCAGTTACAGGGCGGGGGACCGGTACAATGAGCAGTTCTTC.